These 8 T cell receptor beta chains share one sample of origin, sequenced in a study of cytomegalovirus exposure and HLA in healthy donors. Here immunoSEQ multiplex PCR was the method, and the copy in TCRdb shows in-frame clones only, minus some. The repertoire has roughly 120,000 clones, roughly 90% of them found once; the top ten carry over 6%. The sequenced sample was PBMCs. The receptors originated from a woman between 18 and 30 years old in good health and CMV-seropositive.

The V call is TRBV15, the J call TRBJ1-4, with D perhaps matching TRBD1 (5 bases). Trimming removed 0 bases at V and 6 bases at J, with 14 bases between. CDR3 length: 16 amino acids. Germline CDR1 is LNHNV and CDR2 is YYDKDF (reference sequence). DNA of the CDR3: TGTGCCACCAGCAGAGAGCAGGTTGAAGGGGATGAAAAACTGTTTTTT. Amino acids: CATSREQVEGDEKLFF.

The gene calls are TRBV27 and TRBJ2-2; 8 nucleotides agree with TRBD2. Germline assignment: CDR1 MNHEY and CDR2 SMNVEV (reference sequence). V shed 5 bases and J 6 bases; nucleotides not matched to a gene: 11. CDR3 length equals 16 residues. Here the CDR3 reads CASSDFNSGKSGELFF. CDR3 bases: TGTGCCAGCAGTGACTTTAATAGCGGGAAGTCCGGGGAGCTGTTTTTT.

The chain links TRBV30 to TRBJ2-7, with TRBD1 as a possible D gene (5 bases). V was cut by 6 bases and J by 7 bases, with 19 bases left in between. The germline V gene has CDR1 GTSNPN and CDR2 SVGIG (reference sequence). This CDR3 comprises 13 residues. The CDR3 loop reads CACRTTLVQEQYF. CDR3 coding DNA: TGTGCCTGCCGGACAACCTTAGTACAGGAGCAGTACTTC.

The chain joins TRBV6-5 to TRBJ1-1; no firm D call. From germline, CDR1 is MNHEY and CDR2 SVGAGI. The V and J ends lost 6 bases and 4 bases respectively, with 12 bases between them. CDR3 size: 13 residues. The CDR3: CASRSVGGTEAFF. The CDR3 DNA sequence: TGTGCCAGCAGATCAGTCGGAGGCACTGAAGCTTTCTTT.

The chain combines TRBV4-3 with TRBJ2-7, with D perhaps TRBD2 (6 bases). Trimming removed 2 bases at V and 5 bases at J, with 10 bases between. This CDR3 contains 13 residues. Germline V lookup: CDR1 LGHNA, CDR2 YSLEER. The CDR3 DNA reads TGCGCCAGCAGCCAACAGGGAGGCGACGAGCAGTACTTC. It encodes CASSQQGGDEQYF.

This chain joins TRBV5-1 and TRBJ1-1, with D unclear. Germline V gene lookup returns CDR1 SGHRS and CDR2 YFSETQ. The CDR3 spans 14 residues. The ends were cut back, 0 bases at V and 1 base at J, with 7 bases in the middle. CDR3 in DNA: TGCGCCAGCAGCTTGGATTACAGGAACACTGAAGCTTTCTTT. This encodes CASSLDYRNTEAFF.

This rearrangement joins TRBV5-1 to TRBJ1-4; perhaps TRBD1 as D (5 bases). The CDR3 sequence is 14 residues long. V was shortened by 2 bases and J by 4 bases, with 9 bases between the two germline ends. Germline CDR1 reads SGHRS; CDR2 reads YFSETQ. CDR3 coding DNA: TGCGCCAGCAGCTTCGACAGTTATAATGAAAAACTGTTTTTT. This encodes CASSFDSYNEKLFF.

The genes are TRBV19 and TRBJ2-6, with 10 positions matching TRBD1. The J segment lost 0 bases and the V segment lost 3 bases, leaving 11 bases of the junction unmatched. In germline, CDR1 is LNHDA, CDR2 SQIVND (reference sequence). CDR3 length: 20 residues. CDR3 region: CASSMGGGTGAYSGANVLTF. The DNA for the CDR3 is TGTGCCAGTAGTATGGGAGGAGGGACAGGGGCCTACTCTGGGGCCAACGTCCTGACTTTC.